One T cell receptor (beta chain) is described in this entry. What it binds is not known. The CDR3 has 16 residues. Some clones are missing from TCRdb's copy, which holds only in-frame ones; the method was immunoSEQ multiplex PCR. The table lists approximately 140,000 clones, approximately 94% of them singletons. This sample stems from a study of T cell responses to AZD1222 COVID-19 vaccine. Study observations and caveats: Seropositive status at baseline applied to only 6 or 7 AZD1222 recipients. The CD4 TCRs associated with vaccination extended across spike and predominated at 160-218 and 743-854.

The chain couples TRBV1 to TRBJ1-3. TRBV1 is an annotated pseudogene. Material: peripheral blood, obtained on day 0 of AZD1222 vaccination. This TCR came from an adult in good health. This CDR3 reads CTSSQDWRASGNTIYF. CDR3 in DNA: TGCACCAGCAGCCAAGATTGGAGGGCCTCTGGAAACACCATATATTTT.